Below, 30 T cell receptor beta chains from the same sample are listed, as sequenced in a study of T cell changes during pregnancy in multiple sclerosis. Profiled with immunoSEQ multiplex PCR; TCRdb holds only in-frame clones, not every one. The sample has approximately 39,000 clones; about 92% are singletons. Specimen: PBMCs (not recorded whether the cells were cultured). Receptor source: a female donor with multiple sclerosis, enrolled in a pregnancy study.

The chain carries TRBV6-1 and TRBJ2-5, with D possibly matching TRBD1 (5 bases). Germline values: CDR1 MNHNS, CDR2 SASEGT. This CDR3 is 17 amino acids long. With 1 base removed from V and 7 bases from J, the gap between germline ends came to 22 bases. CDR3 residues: CASSEEAQGGYLGTQYF. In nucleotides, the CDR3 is TGTGCCAGCAGTGAAGAGGCCCAGGGTGGATATCTAGGGACCCAGTACTTC.

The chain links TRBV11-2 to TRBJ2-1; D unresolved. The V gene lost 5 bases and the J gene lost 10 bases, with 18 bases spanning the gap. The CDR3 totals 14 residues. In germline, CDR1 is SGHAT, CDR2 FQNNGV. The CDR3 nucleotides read TGTGCCAGCAGCCATCCGGCTGGCCCCGGGGAGCAGTTCTTC. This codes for CASSHPAGPGEQFF.

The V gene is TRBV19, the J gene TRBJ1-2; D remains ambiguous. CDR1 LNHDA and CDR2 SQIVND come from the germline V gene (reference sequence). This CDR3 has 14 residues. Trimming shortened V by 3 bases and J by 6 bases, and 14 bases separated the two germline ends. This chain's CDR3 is CASSIDRGGDGYTF. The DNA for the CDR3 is TGTGCCAGTAGTATTGATAGAGGTGGGGATGGCTACACCTTC.

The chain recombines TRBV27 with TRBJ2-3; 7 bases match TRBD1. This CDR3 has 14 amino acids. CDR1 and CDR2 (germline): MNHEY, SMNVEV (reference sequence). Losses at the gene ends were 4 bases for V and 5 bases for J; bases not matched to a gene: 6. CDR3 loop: CASSYDRERDTQYF. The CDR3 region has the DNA TGTGCCAGCAGTTATGACAGGGAGCGAGATACGCAGTATTTT.

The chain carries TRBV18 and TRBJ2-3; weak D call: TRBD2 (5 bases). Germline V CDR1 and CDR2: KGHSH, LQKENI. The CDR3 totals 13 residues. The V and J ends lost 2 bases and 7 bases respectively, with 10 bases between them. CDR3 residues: CASSPIERHTQYF. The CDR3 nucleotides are TGTGCCAGCTCACCAATAGAGCGGCATACGCAGTATTTT.

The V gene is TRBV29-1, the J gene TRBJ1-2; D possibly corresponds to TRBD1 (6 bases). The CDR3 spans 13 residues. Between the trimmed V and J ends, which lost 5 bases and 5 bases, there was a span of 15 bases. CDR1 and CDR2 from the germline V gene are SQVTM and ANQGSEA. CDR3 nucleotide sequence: TGCAGCGTTAAGACAGGTGGAGGTTATGGCTACACCTTC. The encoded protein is CSVKTGGGYGYTF.

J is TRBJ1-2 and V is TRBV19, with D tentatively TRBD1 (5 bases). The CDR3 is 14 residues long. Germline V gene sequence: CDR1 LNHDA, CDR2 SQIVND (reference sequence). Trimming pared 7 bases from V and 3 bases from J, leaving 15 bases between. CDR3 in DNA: TGTGCCAGTAAGGGGCAGACCCGCGACTATGGCTACACCTTC. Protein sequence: CASKGQTRDYGYTF.

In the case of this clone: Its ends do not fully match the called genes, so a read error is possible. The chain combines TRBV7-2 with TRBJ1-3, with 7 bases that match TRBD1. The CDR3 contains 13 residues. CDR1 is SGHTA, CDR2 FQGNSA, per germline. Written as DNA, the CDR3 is TGTGCCAGCAGCTTATCAGGGGGTTTAATTATTCGTTTT. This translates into CASSLSGGLIIRF.

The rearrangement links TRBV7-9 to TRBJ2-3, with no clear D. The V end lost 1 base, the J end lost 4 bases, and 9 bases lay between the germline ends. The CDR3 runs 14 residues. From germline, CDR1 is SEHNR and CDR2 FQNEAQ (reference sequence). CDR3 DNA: TGTGCCAGCAGCTTAGAGGGAAGGTCAGATACGCAGTATTTT. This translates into CASSLEGRSDTQYF. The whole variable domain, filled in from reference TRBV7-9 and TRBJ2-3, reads DTGVSQNPRHKITKRGQNVTFRCDPISEHNRLYWYRQTLGQGPEFLTYFQNEAQLEKSRLLSDRFSAERPKGSFSTLEIQRTEQGDSAMYLCASSLEGRSDTQYFGPGTRLTVL.

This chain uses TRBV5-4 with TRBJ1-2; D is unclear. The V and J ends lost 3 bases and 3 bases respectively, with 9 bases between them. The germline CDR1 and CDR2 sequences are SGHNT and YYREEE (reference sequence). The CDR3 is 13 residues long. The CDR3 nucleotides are TGTGCCAGCAGCTCCGGCCAGCACTATGGCTACACCTTC. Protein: CASSSGQHYGYTF.

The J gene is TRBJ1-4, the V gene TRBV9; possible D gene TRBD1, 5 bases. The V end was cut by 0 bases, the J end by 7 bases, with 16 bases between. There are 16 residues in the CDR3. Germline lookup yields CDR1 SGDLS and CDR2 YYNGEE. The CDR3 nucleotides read TGTGCCAGCAGCGTAGGTGTGGGGGAAGAGGGTGAAAAACTGTTTTTT. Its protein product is CASSVGVGEEGEKLFF.

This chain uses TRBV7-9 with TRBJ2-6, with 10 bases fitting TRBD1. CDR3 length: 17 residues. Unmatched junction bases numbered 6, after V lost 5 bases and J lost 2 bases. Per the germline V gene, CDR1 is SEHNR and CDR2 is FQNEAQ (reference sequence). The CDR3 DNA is TGTGCCAGCAGCCGGACAGGGGGGATCGCTGGGGCCAACGTCCTGACTTTC. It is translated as CASSRTGGIAGANVLTF.

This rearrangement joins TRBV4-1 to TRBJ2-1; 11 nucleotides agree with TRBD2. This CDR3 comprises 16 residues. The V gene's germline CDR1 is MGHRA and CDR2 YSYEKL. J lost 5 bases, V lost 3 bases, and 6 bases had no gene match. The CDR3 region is CASSHPGLAVHNEQFF. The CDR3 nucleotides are TGCGCCAGCAGCCACCCGGGACTAGCGGTTCACAATGAGCAGTTCTTC.

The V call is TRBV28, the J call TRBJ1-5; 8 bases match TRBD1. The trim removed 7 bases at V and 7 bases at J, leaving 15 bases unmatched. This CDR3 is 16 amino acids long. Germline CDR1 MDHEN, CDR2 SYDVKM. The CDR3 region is CASTPGQASMPQPQHF. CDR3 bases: TGTGCCAGCACCCCGGGACAGGCCTCCATGCCCCAGCCCCAGCATTTT.

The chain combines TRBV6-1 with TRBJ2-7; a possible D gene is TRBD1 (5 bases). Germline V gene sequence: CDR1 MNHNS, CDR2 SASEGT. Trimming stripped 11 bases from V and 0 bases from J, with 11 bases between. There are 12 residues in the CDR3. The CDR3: CAGSRGSYEQYF. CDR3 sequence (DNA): TGTGCCGGTTCTAGGGGCTCCTACGAGCAGTACTTC.

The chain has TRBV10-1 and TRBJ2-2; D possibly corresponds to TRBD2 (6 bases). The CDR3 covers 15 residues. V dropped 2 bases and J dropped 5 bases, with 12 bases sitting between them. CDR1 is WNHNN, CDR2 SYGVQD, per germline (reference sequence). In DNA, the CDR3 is TGCGCCAGCAGTGAGGGCGGGGTTGGTACCGGGGAGCTGTTTTTT. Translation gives CASSEGGVGTGELFF.

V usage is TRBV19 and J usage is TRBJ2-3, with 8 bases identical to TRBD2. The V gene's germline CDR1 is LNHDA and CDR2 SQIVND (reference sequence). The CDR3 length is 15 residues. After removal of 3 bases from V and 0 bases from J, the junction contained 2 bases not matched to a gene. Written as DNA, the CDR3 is TGTGCCAGTAGTATGCCTAGCGGGAGCACAGATACGCAGTATTTT. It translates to CASSMPSGSTDTQYF. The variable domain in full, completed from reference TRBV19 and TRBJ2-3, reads DGGITQSPKYLFRKEGQNVTLSCEQNLNHDAMYWYRQDPGQGLRLIYYSQIVNDFQKGDIAEGYSVSREKKESFPLTVTSAQKNPTAFYLCASSMPSGSTDTQYFGPGTRLTVL.

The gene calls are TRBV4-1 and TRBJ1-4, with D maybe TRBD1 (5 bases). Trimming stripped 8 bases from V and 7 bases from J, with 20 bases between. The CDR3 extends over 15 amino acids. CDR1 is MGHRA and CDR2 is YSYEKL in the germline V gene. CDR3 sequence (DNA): TGCGCCAGCGGGGGTGGGAGGGGCGCGGGTGAAAAACTGTTTTTT. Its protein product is CASGGGRGAGEKLFF.

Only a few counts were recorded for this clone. In nucleotides, the CDR3 is TGCAGCGTTGTAACAGAATGGGAGCAGTACTTC. It yields the protein CSVVTEWEQYF. V usage is TRBV29-1 and J usage is TRBJ2-7, with D unresolved. CDR1 is SQVTM and CDR2 is ANQGSEA in the germline V gene. The CDR3 is 11 amino acids. V was cut by 4 bases and J by 7 bases, with 11 bases left in between.

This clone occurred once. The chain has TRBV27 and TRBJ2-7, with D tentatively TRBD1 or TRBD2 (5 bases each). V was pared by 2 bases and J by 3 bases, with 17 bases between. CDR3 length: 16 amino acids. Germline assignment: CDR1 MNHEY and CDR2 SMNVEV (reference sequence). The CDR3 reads CASSLQFLGRGYEQYF. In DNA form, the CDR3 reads TGTGCCAGCAGTTTACAATTTTTGGGACGTGGCTACGAGCAGTACTTC.

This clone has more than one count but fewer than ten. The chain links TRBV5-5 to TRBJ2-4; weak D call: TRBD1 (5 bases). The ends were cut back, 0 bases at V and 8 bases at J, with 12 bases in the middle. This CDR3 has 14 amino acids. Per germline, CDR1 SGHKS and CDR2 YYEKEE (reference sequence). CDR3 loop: CASSLEWGSDIQYF. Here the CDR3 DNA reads TGTGCCAGCAGCTTGGAATGGGGCAGCGACATTCAGTACTTC. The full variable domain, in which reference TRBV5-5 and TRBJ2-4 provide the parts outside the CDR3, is DAGVTQSPTHLIKTRGQQVTLRCSPISGHKSVSWYQQVLGQGPQFIFQYYEKEERGRGNFPDRFSARQFPNYSSELNVNALLLGDSALYLCASSLEWGSDIQYFGAGTRLSVL.

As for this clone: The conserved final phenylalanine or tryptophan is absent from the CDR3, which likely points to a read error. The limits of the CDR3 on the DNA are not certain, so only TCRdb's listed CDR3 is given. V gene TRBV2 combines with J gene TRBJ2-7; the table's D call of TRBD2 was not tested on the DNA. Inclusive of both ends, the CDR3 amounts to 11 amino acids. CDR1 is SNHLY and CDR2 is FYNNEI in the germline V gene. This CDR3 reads CASSDHAKEEI.

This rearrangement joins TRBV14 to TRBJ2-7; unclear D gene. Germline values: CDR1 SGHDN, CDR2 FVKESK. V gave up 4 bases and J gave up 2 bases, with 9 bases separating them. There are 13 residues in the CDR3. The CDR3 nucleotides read TGTGCCAGCAGCCCTCGTGCTACCTACGAGCAGTACTTC. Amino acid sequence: CASSPRATYEQYF.

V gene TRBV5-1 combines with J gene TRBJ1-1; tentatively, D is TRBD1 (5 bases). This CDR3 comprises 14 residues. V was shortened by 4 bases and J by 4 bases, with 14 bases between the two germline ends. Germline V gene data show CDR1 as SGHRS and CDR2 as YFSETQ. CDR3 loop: CASSTLSQGTEAFF. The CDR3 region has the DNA TGCGCCAGCAGCACGCTGAGTCAGGGCACTGAAGCTTTCTTT.

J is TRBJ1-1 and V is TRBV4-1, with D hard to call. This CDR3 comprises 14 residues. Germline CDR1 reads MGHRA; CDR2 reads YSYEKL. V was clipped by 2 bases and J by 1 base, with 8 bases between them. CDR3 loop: CASSQFSTNTEAFF. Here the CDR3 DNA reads TGCGCCAGCAGCCAATTTTCCACGAACACTGAAGCTTTCTTT.

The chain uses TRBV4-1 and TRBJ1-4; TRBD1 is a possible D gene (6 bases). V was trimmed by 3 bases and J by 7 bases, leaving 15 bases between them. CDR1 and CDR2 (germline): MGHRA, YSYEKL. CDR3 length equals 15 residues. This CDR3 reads CASSHLRGLREKLFF. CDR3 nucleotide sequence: TGCGCCAGCAGCCATTTGCGGGGGCTTCGTGAAAAACTGTTTTTT.

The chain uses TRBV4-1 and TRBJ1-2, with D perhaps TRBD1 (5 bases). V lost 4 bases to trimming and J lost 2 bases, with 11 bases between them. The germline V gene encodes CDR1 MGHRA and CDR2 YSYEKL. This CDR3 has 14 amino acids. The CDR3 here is CASSPQQENYGYTF. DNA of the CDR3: TGCGCCAGCAGCCCGCAACAGGAAAACTATGGCTACACCTTC.

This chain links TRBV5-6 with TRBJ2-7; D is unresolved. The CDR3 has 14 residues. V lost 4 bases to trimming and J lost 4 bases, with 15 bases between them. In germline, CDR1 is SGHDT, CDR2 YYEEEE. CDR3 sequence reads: CASSPSPQAYEQYF. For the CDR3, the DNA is TGTGCCAGCAGCCCTTCACCCCAGGCTTACGAGCAGTACTTC.

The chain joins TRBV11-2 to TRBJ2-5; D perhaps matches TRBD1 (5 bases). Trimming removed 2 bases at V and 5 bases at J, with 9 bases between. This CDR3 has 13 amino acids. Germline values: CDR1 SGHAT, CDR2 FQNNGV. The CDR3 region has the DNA TGTGCCAGCAGCTTACAGGGTAGGGAGACCCAGTACTTC. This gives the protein CASSLQGRETQYF.

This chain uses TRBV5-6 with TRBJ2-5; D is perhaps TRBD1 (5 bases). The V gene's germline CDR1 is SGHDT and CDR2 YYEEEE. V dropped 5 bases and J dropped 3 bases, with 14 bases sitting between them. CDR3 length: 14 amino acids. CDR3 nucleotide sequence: TGTGCCAGCAGGAGCCAGGGCCCCAAAGAGACCCAGTACTTC. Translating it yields CASRSQGPKETQYF. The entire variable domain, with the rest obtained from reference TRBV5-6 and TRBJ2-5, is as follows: DAGVTQSPTHLIKTRGQQVTLRCSPKSGHDTVSWYQQALGQGPQFIFQYYEEEERQRGNFPDRFSGHQFPNYSSELNVNALLLGDSALYLCASRSQGPKETQYFGPGTRLLVL.